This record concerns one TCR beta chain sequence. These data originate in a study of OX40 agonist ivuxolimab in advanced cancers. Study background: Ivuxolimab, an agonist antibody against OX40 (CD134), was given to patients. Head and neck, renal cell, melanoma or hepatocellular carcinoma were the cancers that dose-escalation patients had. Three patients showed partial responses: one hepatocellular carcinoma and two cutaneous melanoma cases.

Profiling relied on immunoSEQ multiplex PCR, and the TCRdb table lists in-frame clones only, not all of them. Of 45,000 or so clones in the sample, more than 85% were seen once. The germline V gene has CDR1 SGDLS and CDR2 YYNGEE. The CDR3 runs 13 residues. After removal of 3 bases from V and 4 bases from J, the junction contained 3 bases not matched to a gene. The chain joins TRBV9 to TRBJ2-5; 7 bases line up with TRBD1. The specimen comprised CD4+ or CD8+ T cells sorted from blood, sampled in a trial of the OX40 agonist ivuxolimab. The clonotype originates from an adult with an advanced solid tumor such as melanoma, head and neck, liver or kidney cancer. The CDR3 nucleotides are TGTGCCAGCAGCGAGTGGGACAGAGAGACCCAGTACTTC. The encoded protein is CASSEWDRETQYF.